This paragraph covers one TCR beta chain sequence. Its cognate antigen has yet to be identified. Base-call qualities are not available, and no considerably larger clone is one nucleotide away. Peripheral blood CD8+ and CD4+ T cells from healthy donors, Susac syndrome patients and multiple sclerosis patients were profiled using high-throughput TCR beta sequencing. The multiple sclerosis controls were treatment-naive patients whose relapsing-remitting disease, either stable or active, fulfilled the revised McDonald criteria. CD8+ TEMRA cells were enriched by FACS, while bulk CD8+ and CD4+ T cells were purified by magnetic negative isolation. Blood was drawn into EDTA tubes, processed within 24 hours, and PBMCs were isolated by density gradient centrifugation. PBMCs intended for TCR sequencing were cryopreserved in liquid nitrogen and were subsequently thawed in a 37 degrees C water bath. The sorted or isolated CD4+, CD8+ and CD8+ TEMRA cells reached a purity of at least 90%.

The CDR3 contains 17 residues, cysteine and phenylalanine counted. This entry keeps only the CDR3 DNA: 51 bases, framed from base 1. V has 1 base trimmed and J has 2 bases trimmed; junction bases matching no gene number 8. The germline V gene sets CDR1 to SGDLS and CDR2 to YYNGEE. This specimen comes from a study of CD8 T cells in Susac syndrome (dated by TCRdb to about 2019). In the study overall: The study used repertoire sequencing to test whether antigen drove CD8+ T cell activation and differentiation in Susac syndrome. The clonality of the CD8+ T cell repertoire was compared across approximately eleven healthy donors, roughly 14 Susac syndrome patients and about 15 multiple sclerosis patients.

Points the paper makes about the study in general: The number of individuals in the TCR sequencing and HLA analysis was recognized as being relatively small.

RNA was extracted with the RNeasy kit and roughly 0.5 to 1 ug was reverse transcribed using random hexamers. TCR beta CDR3 regions were amplified with the immunoSEQ multiplex PCR assay covering 54 Vbeta and 13 Jbeta segments. Bias from PCR amplification was corrected by using a synthetic template baseline for primer optimization and for computational correction. The published analysis was carried out like this. Only productive sequences were kept, with reads annotated to V, D and J genes according to IMGT and analyzed in immunoSEQ Analyzer. To calculate clonality, Shannon entropy was normalized by log2 of the number of productive unique sequences and then subtracted from one. Public and private clones were assessed among the 100 most prevalent clones of each patient and control. Susac-specific clones were defined as absent from healthy and MS cohorts, 800 to 1,200 published viral clones and other ImmuneACCESS disease sequences. The public reads were reanalyzed by TCRdb: fastp trimming at Q25, MiXCR alignment, in-frame beta chains only. Duplicate CDR3 protein sequences are folded into a single record with the most common DNA and genes. The V and J calls and clone size are TCRdb's, not the authors'. The table for this sample lists approximately 300,000 distinct CDR3 sequences; roughly 85% of them were counted only once. In total, the top ten clones hold around 0.2% of the sample.

In this chain, TRBV9 is recombined with TRBJ1-2; 10 of the junction bases match TRBD1. The sample consisted of CD8+ T cells from PBMCs. The TCR comes from a human donor with multiple sclerosis. CDR3 protein: CASSVRGQGLTNYGYTF. The nucleotides are TGTGCCAGCAGCGTAAGGGGACAGGGGCTAACAAACTATGGCTACACCTTC.